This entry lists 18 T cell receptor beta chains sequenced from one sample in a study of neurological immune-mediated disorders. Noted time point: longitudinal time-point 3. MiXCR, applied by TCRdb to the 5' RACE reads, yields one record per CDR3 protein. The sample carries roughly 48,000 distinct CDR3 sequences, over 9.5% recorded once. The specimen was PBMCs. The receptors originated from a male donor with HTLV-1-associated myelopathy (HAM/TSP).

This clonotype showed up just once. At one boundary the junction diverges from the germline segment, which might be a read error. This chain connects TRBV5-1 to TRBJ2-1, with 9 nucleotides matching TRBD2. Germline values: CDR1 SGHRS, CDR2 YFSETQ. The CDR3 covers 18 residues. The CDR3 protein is CVSSLAASGISSYNEQFF. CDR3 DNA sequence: TGCGTCAGCAGCTTGGCGGCTAGCGGGATAAGCTCCTACAATGAGCAGTTCTTC.

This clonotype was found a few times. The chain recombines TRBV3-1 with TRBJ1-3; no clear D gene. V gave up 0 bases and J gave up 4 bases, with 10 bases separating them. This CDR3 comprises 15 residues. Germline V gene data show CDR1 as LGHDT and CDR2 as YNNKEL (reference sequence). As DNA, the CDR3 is TGTGCCAGCAGCCAAGAGTACGGGTACGGAAACACCATATATTTT. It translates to CASSQEYGYGNTIYF.

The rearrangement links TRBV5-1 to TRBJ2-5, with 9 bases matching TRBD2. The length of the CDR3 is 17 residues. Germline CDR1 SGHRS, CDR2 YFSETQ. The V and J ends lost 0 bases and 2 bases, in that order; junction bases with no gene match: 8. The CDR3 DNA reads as TGCGCCAGCAGCTTGGGGGCAATAGCGGGGGAACAAGAGACCCAGTACTTC. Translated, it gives CASSLGAIAGEQETQYF.

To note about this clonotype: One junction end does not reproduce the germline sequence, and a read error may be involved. The CDR3 is CASSLWGPETQYF. In DNA form, the CDR3 reads TGTGCCAGCAGTTTATGGGGGCCGGAGACACAGTACTTC. The rearrangement joins TRBV28 to TRBJ2-5; possibly TRBD1 for D (5 bases). The CDR3 length is 13 residues. The germline V gene has CDR1 MDHEN and CDR2 SYDVKM. The full variable domain, with the rest looked up from reference TRBV28 and TRBJ2-5, is DVKVTQSSRYLVKRTGEKVFLECVQDMDHENMFWYRQDPGLGLRLIYFSYDVKMKEKGDIPEGYSVSREKKERFSLILESASTNQTSMYLCASSLWGPETQYFGPGTRLLVL.

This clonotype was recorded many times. The CDR3, as DNA: TGTGCCAGCAGCTTAACGGGGGACATCAGCTATGGCTACACCTTC. Its protein product is CASSLTGDISYGYTF. V usage is TRBV7-9 and J usage is TRBJ1-2; the D gene is possibly TRBD1 (6 bases). Trimming removed 2 bases from V and 4 bases from J, with 14 bases in between. Germline V gene lookup returns CDR1 SEHNR and CDR2 FQNEAQ (reference sequence). The CDR3 has 15 residues.

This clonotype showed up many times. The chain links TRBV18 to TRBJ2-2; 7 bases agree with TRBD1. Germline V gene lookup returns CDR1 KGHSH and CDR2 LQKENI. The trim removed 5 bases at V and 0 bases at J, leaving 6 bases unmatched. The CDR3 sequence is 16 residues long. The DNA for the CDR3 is TGTGCCAGCTCAGGGGACAGCTTGACGAACACCGGGGAGCTGTTTTTT. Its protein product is CASSGDSLTNTGELFF. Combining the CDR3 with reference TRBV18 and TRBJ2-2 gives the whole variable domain NAGVMQNPRHLVRRRGQEARLRCSPMKGHSHVYWYRQLPEEGLKFMVYLQKENIIDESGMPKERFSAEFPKEGPSILRIQQVVRGDSAAYFCASSGDSLTNTGELFFGEGSRLTVL.

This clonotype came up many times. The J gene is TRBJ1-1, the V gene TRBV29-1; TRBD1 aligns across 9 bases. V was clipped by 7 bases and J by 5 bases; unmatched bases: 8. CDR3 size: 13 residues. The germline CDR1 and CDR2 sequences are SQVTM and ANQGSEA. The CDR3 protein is CSGWDRDWTEAFF. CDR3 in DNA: TGCAGCGGATGGGACAGGGATTGGACTGAAGCTTTCTTT.

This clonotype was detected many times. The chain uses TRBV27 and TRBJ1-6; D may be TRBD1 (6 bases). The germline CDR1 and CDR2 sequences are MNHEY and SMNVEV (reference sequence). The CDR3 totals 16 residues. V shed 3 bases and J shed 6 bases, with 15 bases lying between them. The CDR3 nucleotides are TGTGCCAGCAGTTTCGGCCCGGGGGGGCTTAATTCACCCCTCCACTTT. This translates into CASSFGPGGLNSPLHF.

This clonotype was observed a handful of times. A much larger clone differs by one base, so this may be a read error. CDR3 bases: TGTGCCAGCAGTTTCCCCACATGGGGATTCGCAGATACGCAGTATTTT. This translates into CASSFPTWGFADTQYF. The chain couples TRBV12-3 or TRBV12-4 to TRBJ2-3, with D unresolved. The CDR3 runs to 16 residues. V shed 3 bases and J shed 4 bases, with 17 bases lying between them.

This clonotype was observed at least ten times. The CDR3 region has the DNA TGCGCCAGCAGCCCGGGCGGCATCAGTGCTTTCTTT. Amino acids: CASSPGGISAFF. The chain uses TRBV5-1 and TRBJ1-1; D unclear. The CDR3 totals 12 residues. In germline, CDR1 is SGHRS, CDR2 YFSETQ. V shed 4 bases and J shed 11 bases, with 15 bases lying between them. Full variable domain (outside the CDR3, taken from reference TRBV5-1 and TRBJ1-1): KAGVTQTPRYLIKTRGQQVTLSCSPISGHRSVSWYQQTPGQGLQFLFEYFSETQRNKGNFPGRFSGRQFSNSRSEMNVSTLELGDSALYLCASSPGGISAFFGQGTRLTVV.

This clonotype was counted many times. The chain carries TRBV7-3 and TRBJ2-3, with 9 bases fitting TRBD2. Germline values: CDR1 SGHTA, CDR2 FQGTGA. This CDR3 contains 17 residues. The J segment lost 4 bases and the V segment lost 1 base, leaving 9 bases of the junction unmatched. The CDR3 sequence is CASSLNGAGGPADTQYF. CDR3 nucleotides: TGTGCCAGCAGCTTAAACGGCGCGGGGGGGCCGGCAGATACGCAGTATTTT. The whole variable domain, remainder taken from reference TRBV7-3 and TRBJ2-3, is GAGVSQTPSNKVTEKGKYVELRCDPISGHTALYWYRQSLGQGPEFLIYFQGTGAADDSGLPNDRFFAVRPEGSVSTLKIQRTERGDSAVYLCASSLNGAGGPADTQYFGPGTRLTVL.

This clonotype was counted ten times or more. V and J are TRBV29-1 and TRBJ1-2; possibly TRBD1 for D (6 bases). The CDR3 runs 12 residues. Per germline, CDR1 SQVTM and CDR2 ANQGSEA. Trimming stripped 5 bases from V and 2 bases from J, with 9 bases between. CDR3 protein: CSVLDRNYGYTF. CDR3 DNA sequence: TGCAGCGTTCTTGACAGGAACTATGGCTACACCTTC. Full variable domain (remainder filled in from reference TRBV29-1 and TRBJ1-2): SAVISQKPSRDICQRGTSLTIQCQVDSQVTMMFWYRQQPGQSLTLIATANQGSEATYESGFVIDKFPISRPNLTFSTLTVSNMSPEDSSIYLCSVLDRNYGYTFGSGTRLTVV.

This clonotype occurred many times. CDR3 sequence (DNA): TGTGCCAGCAGCCAGAGGCGGGGGTCCTACAATGAGCAGTTCTTC. This translates into CASSQRRGSYNEQFF. V gene TRBV3-1 combines with J gene TRBJ2-1; 7 bases match TRBD2. Germline V gene data show CDR1 as LGHDT and CDR2 as YNNKEL (reference sequence). The CDR3 spans 15 residues. The junction had 3 bases not matched to a gene; V was cut back by 3 bases and J by 1 base.

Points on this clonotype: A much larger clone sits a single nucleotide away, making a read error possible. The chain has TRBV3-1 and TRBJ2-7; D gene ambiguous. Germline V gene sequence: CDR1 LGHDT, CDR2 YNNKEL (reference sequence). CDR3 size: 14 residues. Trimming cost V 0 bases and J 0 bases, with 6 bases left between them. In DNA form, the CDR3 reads TGTGCCAGCAGCCAAGATCTGAGCTCCTACGAGCAGTACTTC. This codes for CASSQDLSSYEQYF.

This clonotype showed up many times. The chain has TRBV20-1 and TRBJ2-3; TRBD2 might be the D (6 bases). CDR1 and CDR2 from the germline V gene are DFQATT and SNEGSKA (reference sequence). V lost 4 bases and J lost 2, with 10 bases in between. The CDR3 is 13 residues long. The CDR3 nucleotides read TGCAGTGCTACGGCGGGGTTCACAGATACGCAGTATTTT. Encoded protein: CSATAGFTDTQYF.

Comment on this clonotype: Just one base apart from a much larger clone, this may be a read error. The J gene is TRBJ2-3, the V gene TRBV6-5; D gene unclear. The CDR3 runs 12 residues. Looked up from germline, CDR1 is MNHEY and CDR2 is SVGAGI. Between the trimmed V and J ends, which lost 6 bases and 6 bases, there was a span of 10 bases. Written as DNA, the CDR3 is TGTGCCAGCAGACCCTACCGGGATACGCAGTATTTT. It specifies CASRPYRDTQYF.

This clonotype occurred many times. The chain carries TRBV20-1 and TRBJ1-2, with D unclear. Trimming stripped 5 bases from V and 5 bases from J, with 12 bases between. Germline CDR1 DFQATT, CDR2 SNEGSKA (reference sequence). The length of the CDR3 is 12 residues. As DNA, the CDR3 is TGCAGTGCTGGGGATCCGGGTTATGGCTACACCTTC. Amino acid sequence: CSAGDPGYGYTF.

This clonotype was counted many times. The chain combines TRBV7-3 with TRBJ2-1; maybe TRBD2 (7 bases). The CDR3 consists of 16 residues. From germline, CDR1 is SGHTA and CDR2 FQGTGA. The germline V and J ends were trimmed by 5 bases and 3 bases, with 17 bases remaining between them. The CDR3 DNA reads TGTGCCAGCAGCCCCCAAGGGGGGGCCAGCTACAATGAGCAGTTCTTC. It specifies CASSPQGGASYNEQFF. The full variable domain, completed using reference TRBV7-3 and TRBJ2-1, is GAGVSQTPSNKVTEKGKYVELRCDPISGHTALYWYRQSLGQGPEFLIYFQGTGAADDSGLPNDRFFAVRPEGSVSTLKIQRTERGDSAVYLCASSPQGGASYNEQFFGPGTRLTVL.